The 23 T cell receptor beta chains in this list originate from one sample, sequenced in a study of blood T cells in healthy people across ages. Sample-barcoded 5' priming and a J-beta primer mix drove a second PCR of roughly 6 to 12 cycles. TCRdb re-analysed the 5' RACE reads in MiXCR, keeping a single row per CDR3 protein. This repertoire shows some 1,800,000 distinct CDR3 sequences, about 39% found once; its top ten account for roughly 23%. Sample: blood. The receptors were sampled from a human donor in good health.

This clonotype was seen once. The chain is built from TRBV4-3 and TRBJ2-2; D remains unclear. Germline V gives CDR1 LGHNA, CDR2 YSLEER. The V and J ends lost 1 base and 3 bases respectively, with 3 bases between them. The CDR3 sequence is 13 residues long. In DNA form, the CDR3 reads TGCGCCAGCAGCCAAGTATACACCGGGGAGCTGTTTTTT. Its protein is CASSQVYTGELFF.

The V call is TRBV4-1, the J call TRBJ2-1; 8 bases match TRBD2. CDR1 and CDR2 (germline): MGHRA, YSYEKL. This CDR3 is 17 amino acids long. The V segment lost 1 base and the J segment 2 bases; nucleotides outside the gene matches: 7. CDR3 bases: TGCGCCAGCAGCCAAGCACCCGGACTAGCAGCCTACAATGAGCAGTTCTTC. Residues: CASSQAPGLAAYNEQFF.

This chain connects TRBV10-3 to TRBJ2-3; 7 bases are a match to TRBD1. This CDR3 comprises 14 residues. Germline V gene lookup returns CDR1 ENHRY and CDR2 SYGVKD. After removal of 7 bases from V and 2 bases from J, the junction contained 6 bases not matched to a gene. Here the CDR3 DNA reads TGTGCCATCACAGGACAGGACAACACAGATACGCAGTATTTT. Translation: CAITGQDNTDTQYF.

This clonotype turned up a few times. CDR3 sequence: CAISGGGSYNEQFF. The CDR3 region has the DNA TGTGCCATCAGTGGCGGGGGCTCCTACAATGAGCAGTTCTTC. V is TRBV10-3 and J is TRBJ2-1, with 7 nucleotides matching TRBD2. Germline V gene data show CDR1 as ENHRY and CDR2 as SYGVKD. The ends lost 4 bases at V and 0 bases at J; junction bases unmatched: 0. The CDR3 spans 14 residues.

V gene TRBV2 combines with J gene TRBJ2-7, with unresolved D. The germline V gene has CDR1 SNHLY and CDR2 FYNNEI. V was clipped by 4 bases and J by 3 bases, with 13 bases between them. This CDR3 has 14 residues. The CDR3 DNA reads TGTGCCAGCAGTGTGGGCGCGGTTTACTACGAGCAGTACTTC. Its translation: CASSVGAVYYEQYF. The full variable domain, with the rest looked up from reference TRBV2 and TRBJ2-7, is EPEVTQTPSHQVTQMGQEVILRCVPISNHLYFYWYRQILGQKVEFLVSFYNNEISEKSEIFDDQFSVERPDGSNFTLKIRSTKLEDSAMYFCASSVGAVYYEQYFGPGTRLTVT.

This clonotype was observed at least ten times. CDR3 nucleotide sequence: TGCAGCGGTGGAAGACAGGGGAATGAGCAGTTCTTC. It specifies CSGGRQGNEQFF. V gene TRBV29-1 combines with J gene TRBJ2-1, with 8 bases aligning to TRBD1. After removal of 7 bases from V and 7 bases from J, the junction contained 6 bases not matched to a gene. Germline CDR1 is SQVTM and CDR2 is ANQGSEA. The length of the CDR3 is 12 residues.

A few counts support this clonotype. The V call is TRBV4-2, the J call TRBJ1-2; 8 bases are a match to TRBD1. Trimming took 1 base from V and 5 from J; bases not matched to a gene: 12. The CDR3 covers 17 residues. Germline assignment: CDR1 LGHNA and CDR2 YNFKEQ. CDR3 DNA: TGTGCCAGCAGCCAAGGGTTTCAGGGGGCTGAGCGGTATGGCTACACCTTC. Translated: CASSQGFQGAERYGYTF.

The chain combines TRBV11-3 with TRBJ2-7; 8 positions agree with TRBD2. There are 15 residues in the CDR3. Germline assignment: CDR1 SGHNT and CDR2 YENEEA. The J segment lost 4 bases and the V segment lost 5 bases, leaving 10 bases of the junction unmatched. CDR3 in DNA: TGTGCCAGCAGCCCGGGGGGGCAGGGAGAATACGAGCAGTACTTC. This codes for CASSPGGQGEYEQYF.

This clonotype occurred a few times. For the CDR3, the DNA is TGCGCCAGCAGCTTGGGGACTAGCGGGGTTGGCTCCTACAATGAGCAGTTCTTC. The encoded protein is CASSLGTSGVGSYNEQFF. V and J are TRBV5-1 and TRBJ2-1, with 12 bases matching TRBD2. Germline lookup yields CDR1 SGHRS and CDR2 YFSETQ. Trimming at V came to 0 bases and at J to 0 bases, leaving 4 bases not matched to a gene. This CDR3 is 18 amino acids long. The full variable domain, its missing parts supplied by reference TRBV5-1 and TRBJ2-1, is KAGVTQTPRYLIKTRGQQVTLSCSPISGHRSVSWYQQTPGQGLQFLFEYFSETQRNKGNFPGRFSGRQFSNSRSEMNVSTLELGDSALYLCASSLGTSGVGSYNEQFFGPGTRLTVL.

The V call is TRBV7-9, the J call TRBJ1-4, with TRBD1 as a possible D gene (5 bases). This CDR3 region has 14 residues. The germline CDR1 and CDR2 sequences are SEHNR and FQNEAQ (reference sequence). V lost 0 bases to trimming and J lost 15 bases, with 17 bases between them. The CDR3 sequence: CASSLAEGWSPLFF. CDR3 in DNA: TGTGCCAGCAGCTTAGCCGAGGGGTGGAGTCCGTTGTTTTTT. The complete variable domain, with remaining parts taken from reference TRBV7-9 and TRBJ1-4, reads DTGVSQNPRHKITKRGQNVTFRCDPISEHNRLYWYRQTLGQGPEFLTYFQNEAQLEKSRLLSDRFSAERPKGSFSTLEIQRTEQGDSAMYLCASSLAEGWSPLFFGSGTQLSVL.

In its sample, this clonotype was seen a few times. The CDR3 sequence: CASSEATYEQYF. The CDR3, as DNA: TGTGCCAGCAGCGAAGCCACCTACGAGCAGTACTTC. The gene calls are TRBV7-9 and TRBJ2-7; unclear D gene. CDR3 length: 12 residues. Trimming took 5 bases from V and 2 from J, leaving 7 bases between them. Germline V CDR1 and CDR2: SEHNR, FQNEAQ (reference sequence).

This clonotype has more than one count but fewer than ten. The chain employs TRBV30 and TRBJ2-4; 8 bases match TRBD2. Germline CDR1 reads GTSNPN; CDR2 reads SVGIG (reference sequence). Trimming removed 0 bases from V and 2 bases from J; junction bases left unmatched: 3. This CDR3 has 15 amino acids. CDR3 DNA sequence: TGTGCCTGGAGTGTAGCGGGGGCCCCCAAAAACATTCAGTACTTC. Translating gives CAWSVAGAPKNIQYF.

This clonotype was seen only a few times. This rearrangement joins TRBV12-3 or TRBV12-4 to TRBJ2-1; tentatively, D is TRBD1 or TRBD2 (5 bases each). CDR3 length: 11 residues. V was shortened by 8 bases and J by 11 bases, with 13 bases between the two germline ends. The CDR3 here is CASGDLGQQFF. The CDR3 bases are TGTGCCAGCGGCGACCTGGGACAGCAGTTCTTC.

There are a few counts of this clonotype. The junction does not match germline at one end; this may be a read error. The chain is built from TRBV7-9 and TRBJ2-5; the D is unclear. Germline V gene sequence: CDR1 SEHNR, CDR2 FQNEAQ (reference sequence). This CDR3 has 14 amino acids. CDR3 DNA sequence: TGTGCCAGCAGCTTAGAGCAGAACCAAGAGACTCAGTACTTC. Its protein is CASSLEQNQETQYF.

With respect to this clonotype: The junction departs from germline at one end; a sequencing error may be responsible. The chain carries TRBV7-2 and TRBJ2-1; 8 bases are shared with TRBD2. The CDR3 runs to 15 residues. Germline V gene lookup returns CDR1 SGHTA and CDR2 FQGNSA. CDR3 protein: CAGSVGGVSYNEQFF. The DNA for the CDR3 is TGTGCCGGCAGCGTCGGGGGGGTCTCCTACAATGAGCAGTTCTTC.

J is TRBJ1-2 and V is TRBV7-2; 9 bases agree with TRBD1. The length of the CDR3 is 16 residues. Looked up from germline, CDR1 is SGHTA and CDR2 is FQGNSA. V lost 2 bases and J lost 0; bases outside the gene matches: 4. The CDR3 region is CASSLLGTGSNYGYTF. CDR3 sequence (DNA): TGTGCCAGCAGCTTACTCGGGACAGGGTCTAACTATGGCTACACCTTC.

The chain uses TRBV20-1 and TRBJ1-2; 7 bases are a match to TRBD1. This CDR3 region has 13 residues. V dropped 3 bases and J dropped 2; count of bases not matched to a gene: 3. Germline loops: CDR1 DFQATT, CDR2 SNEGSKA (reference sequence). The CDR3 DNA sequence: TGCAGTGCTAGCGGACAGGTGAACTATGGCTACACCTTC. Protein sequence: CSASGQVNYGYTF.

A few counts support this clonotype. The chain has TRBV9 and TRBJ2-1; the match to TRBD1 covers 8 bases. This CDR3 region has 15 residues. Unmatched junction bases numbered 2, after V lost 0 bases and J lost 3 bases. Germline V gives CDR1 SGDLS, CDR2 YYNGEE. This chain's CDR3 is CASSVGTGIYNEQFF. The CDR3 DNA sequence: TGTGCCAGCAGCGTAGGGACAGGGATCTACAATGAGCAGTTCTTC. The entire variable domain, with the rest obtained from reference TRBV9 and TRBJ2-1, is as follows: DSGVTQTPKHLITATGQRVTLRCSPRSGDLSVYWYQQSLDQGLQFLIQYYNGEERAKGNILERFSAQQFPDLHSELNLSSLELGDSALYFCASSVGTGIYNEQFFGPGTRLTVL.

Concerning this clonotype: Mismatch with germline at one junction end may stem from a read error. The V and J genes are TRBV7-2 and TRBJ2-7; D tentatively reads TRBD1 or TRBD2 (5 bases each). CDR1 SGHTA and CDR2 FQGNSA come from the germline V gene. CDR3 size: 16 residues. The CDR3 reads CASSLKVGDGIYEQYF. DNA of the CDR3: TGTGCCAGCAGCTTGAAAGTTGGGGACGGAATCTACGAACAGTACTTC.

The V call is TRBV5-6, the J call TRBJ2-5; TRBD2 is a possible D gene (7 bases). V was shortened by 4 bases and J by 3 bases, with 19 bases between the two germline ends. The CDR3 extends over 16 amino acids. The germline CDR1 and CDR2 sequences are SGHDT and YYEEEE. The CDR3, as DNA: TGTGCCAGCAGCCCCTTAGGGGGGGAGGAAGAAGAGACCCAGTACTTC. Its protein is CASSPLGGEEEETQYF.

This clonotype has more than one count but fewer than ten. As DNA, the CDR3 is TGTGCCAGCAGTTTCGGCATAGATTACACTGAAGCTTTCTTT. Protein sequence: CASSFGIDYTEAFF. The chain recombines TRBV6-5 with TRBJ1-1; D unclear. The V gene lost 4 bases and the J gene lost 3 bases, with 12 bases spanning the gap. The germline CDR1 and CDR2 sequences are MNHEY and SVGAGI. The length of the CDR3 is 14 residues.

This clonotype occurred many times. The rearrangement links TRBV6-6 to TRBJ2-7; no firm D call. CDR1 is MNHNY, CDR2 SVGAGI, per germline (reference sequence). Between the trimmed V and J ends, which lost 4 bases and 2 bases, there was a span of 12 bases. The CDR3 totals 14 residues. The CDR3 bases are TGTGCCAGCAGTTTTCAAGACCTTACCTACGAGCAGTACTTC. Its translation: CASSFQDLTYEQYF.

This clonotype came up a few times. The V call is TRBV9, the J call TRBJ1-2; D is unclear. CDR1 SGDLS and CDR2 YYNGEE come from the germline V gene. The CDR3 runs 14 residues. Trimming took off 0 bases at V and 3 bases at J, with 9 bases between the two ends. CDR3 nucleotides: TGTGCCAGCAGCGTAGATAGTGGACACTATGGCTACACCTTC. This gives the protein CASSVDSGHYGYTF.